In its sample, the clone carrying this TCR beta chain was seen many times. This record belongs to a study of early T cells in non-severe SARS-CoV-2 infection. About the research overall: Alpha and beta chains were unpaired, from unsorted whole-blood bulk RNA.

Researchers attached unique molecular identifiers to individual cDNA molecules. TCRdb re-called the 5' RACE reads through MiXCR, storing one row per CDR3 protein. The data hold some 64,000 distinct CDR3 sequences, with approximately 11% observed a single time. Sequenced material: whole blood, taken at baseline. The receptor comes from an adult who was a healthcare worker with PCR-confirmed SARS-CoV-2 infection or an uninfected control (not recorded which).

Here the CDR3 DNA reads TGTGCCAGCAGGATCGACTTGGCGGAGACCCAGTACTTC. Its translation is CASRIDLAETQYF. V and J are TRBV2 and TRBJ2-5; no definite D call. The V gene lost 6 bases and the J gene lost 5 bases, with 13 bases spanning the gap. Germline assignment: CDR1 SNHLY and CDR2 FYNNEI. The CDR3 has 13 residues.